Reported below is one T cell receptor beta chain. These data belong to a study of OX40 agonist ivuxolimab in advanced cancers. The table came from immunoSEQ multiplex PCR; TCRdb's copy has only in-frame clones and leaves some out. The profile covers around 75,000 clones, with roughly 90% appearing a single time and around 2.4% taken by the ten largest. The ends were cut back, 6 bases at V and 5 bases at J, with 16 bases in the middle. There are 14 residues in the CDR3. Germline CDR1 and CDR2: MNHNY and SVGAGI (reference sequence). The starting material was CD4+ or CD8+ T cells sorted from blood, obtained in a trial of the OX40 agonist ivuxolimab. The chain recombines TRBV6-6 with TRBJ2-5; D perhaps matches TRBD2 (5 bases). The source of this sequence is an adult with an advanced solid tumor such as melanoma, head and neck, liver or kidney cancer. This CDR3 reads CASSQRVGSETQYF. The DNA for the CDR3 is TGTGCCAGCAGCCAGAGGGTAGGATCGGAGACCCAGTACTTC.